Listed below are T cell receptor beta chains from one sample, sequenced in a study of blood T cell repertoires in COVID-19. Assay used: immunoSEQ multiplex PCR; TCRdb lists only in-frame clones, some missing. The sample lists under 300,000 clones, approximately 83% occurring once. The sequencing input was PBMCs or T cells enriched from blood (not recorded which). These receptor sequences come from a woman aged 45-65 years who had recovered from COVID-19. Both conserved end residues are part of each CDR3. The D gene is left open where the match is weak. Where a row states a size, it is once, few, many or the class of an expanded clone; other rows omit it.

abundance: -
v_gene: TRBV29-1
j_gene: TRBJ1-2
d_gene: TRBD1
CDR3aa: CSASDASGQGNYGYTF
CDR3nt: TGCAGCGCCTCCGACGCTTCGGGACAGGGGAACTATGGCTACACCTTC

abundance: -
v_gene: TRBV9
j_gene: TRBJ2-2
d_gene: TRBD2
CDR3aa: CASSVLAGEDTGELFF
CDR3nt: TGTGCCAGCAGCGTACTAGCGGGAGAGGACACCGGGGAGCTGTTTTTT

abundance: -
v_gene: TRBV6-5
j_gene: TRBJ1-5
d_gene: TRBD1
CDR3aa: CASSYSYRGPSQPQHF
CDR3nt: TGTGCCAGCAGTTACTCTTACAGGGGGCCTTCTCAGCCCCAGCATTTT

abundance: -
v_gene: TRBV18
j_gene: TRBJ2-6
d_gene: -
CDR3aa: CASSPGTPGANVLTF
CDR3nt: TGTGCCAGCTCACCCGGGACACCTGGGGCCAACGTCCTGACTTTC

abundance: -
v_gene: TRBV28
j_gene: TRBJ1-6
d_gene: -
CDR3aa: CASTPGGGQGSPLHF
CDR3nt: TGTGCCAGCACTCCAGGCGGGGGCCAGGGTTCACCCCTCCACTTT

abundance: -
v_gene: TRBV19
j_gene: TRBJ1-2
d_gene: TRBD1
CDR3aa: CASEPGLGGVNGYTF
CDR3nt: TGTGCCAGCGAACCAGGTTTAGGGGGCGTGAATGGCTACACCTTC

abundance: -
v_gene: TRBV7-3
j_gene: TRBJ2-3
d_gene: -
CDR3aa: CASSTRTDTQYF
CDR3nt: TGTGCCAGCAGCACTCGGACAGATACGCAGTATTTT

abundance: -
v_gene: TRBV28
j_gene: TRBJ2-7
d_gene: -
CDR3aa: CASSPLAGLGLYEQYF
CDR3nt: TGTGCCAGCAGCCCTCTGGCAGGGTTAGGTCTCTACGAGCAGTACTTC

abundance: -
v_gene: TRBV7-7
j_gene: TRBJ1-3
d_gene: -
CDR3aa: CASSPDDGDSGNTIYF
CDR3nt: TGTGCTAGCAGCCCAGACGACGGAGACTCTGGAAACACCATATATTTT

abundance: -
v_gene: TRBV7-9
j_gene: TRBJ2-1
d_gene: -
CDR3aa: CASSLVTENEQFF
CDR3nt: TGTGCCAGCAGCTTAGTTACAGAGAATGAGCAGTTCTTC

abundance: -
v_gene: TRBV18
j_gene: TRBJ2-7
d_gene: -
CDR3aa: CASSLGAPYEQYF
CDR3nt: TGTGCCAGCTCACTGGGAGCTCCCTACGAGCAGTACTTC

abundance: -
v_gene: TRBV6-5
j_gene: TRBJ2-7
d_gene: TRBD1
CDR3aa: CASSRQGLYEQYF
CDR3nt: TGTGCCAGCAGTCGACAGGGGTTATACGAGCAGTACTTC

abundance: -
v_gene: TRBV5-1
j_gene: TRBJ1-4
d_gene: TRBD1
CDR3aa: CASSLGQGRVYEKLFF
CDR3nt: TGCGCCAGCAGCTTGGGACAGGGCAGAGTGTATGAAAAACTGTTTTTT

abundance: -
v_gene: TRBV14
j_gene: TRBJ2-5
d_gene: -
CDR3aa: CASSQARGETQYF
CDR3nt: TGTGCCAGCAGCCAGGCCAGGGGTGAGACCCAGTACTTC

abundance: -
v_gene: TRBV2
j_gene: TRBJ1-1
d_gene: -
CDR3aa: CASMSRREAFF
CDR3nt: TGTGCCAGCATGTCCCGCAGGGAAGCTTTCTTT

abundance: -
v_gene: TRBV3-1/TRBV3-2
j_gene: TRBJ1-2
d_gene: TRBD1
CDR3aa: CASSQARDRHGYTF
CDR3nt: TGTGCCAGCAGCCAAGCTCGGGACAGGCATGGCTACACCTTC

abundance: once
v_gene: TRBV3-1/TRBV3-2
j_gene: TRBJ2-1
d_gene: -
CDR3aa: CASSPSRESRQFF
CDR3nt: TGTGCCAGCAGCCCTTCCCGGGAATCCCGGCAGTTCTTC

abundance: -
v_gene: TRBV27
j_gene: TRBJ1-3
d_gene: TRBD1
CDR3aa: CASSLQGASGNTIYF
CDR3nt: TGTGCCAGCAGTTTACAGGGGGCCTCTGGAAACACCATATATTTT

abundance: -
v_gene: TRBV14
j_gene: TRBJ1-2
d_gene: -
CDR3aa: CASSQRGMGGYTF
CDR3nt: TGTGCCAGCAGCCAACGGGGGATGGGTGGCTACACCTTC

abundance: -
v_gene: TRBV28
j_gene: TRBJ1-2
d_gene: -
CDR3aa: CASSLSGQNYGYTF
CDR3nt: TGTGCCAGCAGTTTAAGCGGACAGAACTATGGCTACACCTTC

abundance: -
v_gene: TRBV27
j_gene: TRBJ2-1
d_gene: TRBD2
CDR3aa: CASGLAGVWNEQFF
CDR3nt: TGTGCCAGCGGATTAGCGGGAGTATGGAATGAGCAGTTCTTC

abundance: -
v_gene: TRBV28
j_gene: TRBJ2-3
d_gene: -
CDR3aa: CASSPNRALQYF
CDR3nt: TGTGCCAGCAGTCCAAACAGGGCGTTGCAGTATTTT

abundance: few
v_gene: TRBV27
j_gene: TRBJ2-1
d_gene: -
CDR3aa: CASSQYNEQFF
CDR3nt: TGTGCCAGCAGCCAATACAATGAGCAGTTCTTC

abundance: -
v_gene: TRBV9
j_gene: TRBJ2-3
d_gene: TRBD2
CDR3aa: CASSVFGRDLDTQYF
CDR3nt: TGTGCCAGCAGCGTATTCGGGAGGGATCTAGATACGCAGTATTTT

abundance: few
v_gene: TRBV28
j_gene: TRBJ2-3
d_gene: -
CDR3aa: CASSPTGGEDTQYF
CDR3nt: TGTGCCAGCAGTCCAACAGGGGGGGAAGATACGCAGTATTTT

abundance: -
v_gene: TRBV7-2
j_gene: TRBJ2-1
d_gene: TRBD2
CDR3aa: CASSLASGRVNEQFF
CDR3nt: TGTGCCAGCAGCTTAGCTAGCGGGAGGGTTAATGAGCAGTTCTTC

abundance: -
v_gene: TRBV5-4
j_gene: TRBJ2-3
d_gene: -
CDR3aa: CASWRGSDTDTQYF
CDR3nt: TGTGCCAGTTGGCGGGGATCAGACACAGATACGCAGTATTTT

abundance: -
v_gene: TRBV5-1
j_gene: TRBJ2-7
d_gene: -
CDR3aa: CASSPPLAATYEQYF
CDR3nt: TGCGCCAGCAGCCCGCCACTGGCGGCAACCTACGAGCAGTACTTC

abundance: -
v_gene: TRBV30
j_gene: TRBJ1-6
d_gene: -
CDR3aa: CAWSVRQVNSPLHF
CDR3nt: TGTGCCTGGAGTGTACGCCAGGTTAATTCACCCCTCCACTTT

abundance: -
v_gene: TRBV18
j_gene: TRBJ2-1
d_gene: TRBD2
CDR3aa: CASSPRGKSGNYNEQFF
CDR3nt: TGTGCCAGCTCACCAAGGGGAAAAAGCGGGAACTACAATGAGCAGTTCTTC

abundance: once
v_gene: TRBV5-4
j_gene: TRBJ2-7
d_gene: TRBD2
CDR3aa: CASSLALAGEYEQYF
CDR3nt: TGTGCCAGCAGCTTGGCCTTAGCGGGAGAGTACGAGCAGTACTTC

abundance: -
v_gene: TRBV18
j_gene: TRBJ2-1
d_gene: TRBD1
CDR3aa: CASARDSNEQFF
CDR3nt: TGTGCCAGCGCCCGGGACAGCAATGAGCAGTTCTTC

abundance: -
v_gene: TRBV19
j_gene: TRBJ2-1
d_gene: TRBD1
CDR3aa: CASSIGGTGGANLIF
CDR3nt: TGTGCCAGTAGTATCGGGGGGACAGGGGGCGCAAACCTGATCTTC

abundance: -
v_gene: TRBV5-6
j_gene: TRBJ1-3
d_gene: -
CDR3aa: CASSSVTESSGNTIYF
CDR3nt: TGTGCCAGCAGCTCGGTGACAGAGAGCTCTGGAAACACCATATATTTT

abundance: -
v_gene: TRBV19
j_gene: TRBJ1-1
d_gene: -
CDR3aa: CASQNRNTEAFF
CDR3nt: TGTGCCAGCCAAAACAGGAACACTGAAGCTTTCTTT

abundance: -
v_gene: TRBV10-3
j_gene: TRBJ2-2
d_gene: -
CDR3aa: CAIRRAGGQDTGELFF
CDR3nt: TGTGCCATCAGAAGGGCCGGGGGGCAGGACACCGGGGAGCTGTTTTTT

abundance: -
v_gene: TRBV19
j_gene: TRBJ1-2
d_gene: -
CDR3aa: CASSMNGGRDGYTF
CDR3nt: TGTGCCAGTAGTATGAACGGGGGTCGGGATGGCTACACCTTC

abundance: -
v_gene: TRBV5-8
j_gene: TRBJ2-7
d_gene: TRBD1
CDR3aa: CASSPRTGFDEQYF
CDR3nt: TGTGCCAGCAGCCCCAGGACAGGGTTCGACGAGCAGTACTTC

abundance: -
v_gene: TRBV19
j_gene: TRBJ2-7
d_gene: TRBD1
CDR3aa: CASRPRQGSSYEQYF
CDR3nt: TGTGCCAGTAGACCACGACAGGGGTCGTCCTACGAGCAGTACTTC

abundance: once
v_gene: TRBV2
j_gene: TRBJ2-3
d_gene: TRBD1
CDR3aa: CASNLQGGLTDTQYF
CDR3nt: TGTGCCAGCAACCTACAGGGGGGCTTAACAGATACGCAGTATTTT

abundance: -
v_gene: TRBV5-1
j_gene: TRBJ2-7
d_gene: TRBD2
CDR3aa: CASSLFGGRGSEQYF
CDR3nt: TGCGCCAGCAGCTTATTTGGCGGGAGGGGTTCCGAGCAGTACTTC

abundance: -
v_gene: TRBV7-9
j_gene: TRBJ2-4
d_gene: -
CDR3aa: CASSPRVGQYF
CDR3nt: TGTGCCAGCAGCCCCAGGGTCGGGCAGTACTTC

abundance: once
v_gene: TRBV7-6
j_gene: TRBJ2-2
d_gene: -
CDR3aa: CASSLLEGDTGELFF
CDR3nt: TGTGCCAGCAGCTTATTGGAAGGAGACACCGGGGAGCTGTTTTTT

abundance: -
v_gene: TRBV6-5
j_gene: TRBJ2-7
d_gene: -
CDR3aa: CASTLSVRYEQYF
CDR3nt: TGTGCCAGCACCTTGTCCGTCCGCTACGAGCAGTACTTC

abundance: -
v_gene: TRBV28
j_gene: TRBJ2-7
d_gene: TRBD1
CDR3aa: CASSSGTGGYEQYF
CDR3nt: TGTGCCAGCAGTTCCGGGACAGGGGGGTACGAGCAGTACTTC

abundance: -
v_gene: TRBV28
j_gene: TRBJ1-2
d_gene: TRBD1
CDR3aa: CASRGQGTGGYGYTF
CDR3nt: TGTGCCAGCAGGGGGCAGGGGACAGGGGGCTATGGCTACACCTTC

abundance: -
v_gene: TRBV7-6
j_gene: TRBJ1-5
d_gene: -
CDR3aa: CASSLVVGRGSGNQPQHF
CDR3nt: TGTGCCAGCAGCTTAGTGGTCGGAAGGGGAAGCGGCAATCAGCCCCAGCATTTT

abundance: -
v_gene: TRBV6-2/TRBV6-3
j_gene: TRBJ2-3
d_gene: TRBD1
CDR3aa: CASSYSSGGWTDTQYF
CDR3nt: TGTGCCAGCAGTTACTCGTCAGGGGGCTGGACAGATACGCAGTATTTT

abundance: -
v_gene: TRBV27
j_gene: TRBJ1-2
d_gene: -
CDR3aa: CASSYSLWGGSGGYTF
CDR3nt: TGTGCCAGCAGTTATTCTTTGTGGGGGGGCAGCGGTGGCTACACCTTC

abundance: -
v_gene: TRBV28
j_gene: TRBJ1-4
d_gene: -
CDR3aa: CASSLQQGNEKLFF
CDR3nt: TGTGCCAGCAGTTTACAACAGGGAAATGAAAAACTGTTTTTT

abundance: -
v_gene: TRBV5-1
j_gene: TRBJ2-1
d_gene: TRBD2
CDR3aa: CASSRTGTSSYNEQFF
CDR3nt: TGCGCCAGCAGCAGAACCGGGACTAGCAGCTACAATGAGCAGTTCTTC

abundance: -
v_gene: TRBV19
j_gene: TRBJ2-1
d_gene: -
CDR3aa: CASSISGIRNEQFF
CDR3nt: TGTGCCAGTAGTATCTCAGGAATAAGAAATGAGCAGTTCTTC

abundance: -
v_gene: TRBV5-4
j_gene: TRBJ2-3
d_gene: TRBD2
CDR3aa: CASSKTSGGSPDTQYF
CDR3nt: TGTGCCAGCAGCAAAACTAGCGGCGGGAGTCCGGATACGCAGTATTTT